Below, 8 T cell receptor beta chains from the same sample are listed, as sequenced in a study of blood T cell repertoires in COVID-19. Some clones are missing from TCRdb's copy, which holds only in-frame ones; the method was immunoSEQ multiplex PCR. The repertoire has around 270,000 clones, 70% to 90% of them found once; the top ten carry about 5.2%. The sample comprised peripheral blood. The receptor source for this set is a woman in her sixties or seventies with COVID-19, enrolled during active disease.

The chain has TRBV12-3 or TRBV12-4 and TRBJ1-1; a weak D match, TRBD1 (6 bases). CDR3 length: 13 amino acids. V was cut by 6 bases and J by 9 bases, with 17 bases left in between. The CDR3 loop reads CASSRGQKTQAFF. The CDR3 nucleotides are TGTGCCAGCAGCCGCGGACAGAAAACTCAAGCTTTCTTT.

This chain joins TRBV28 and TRBJ2-1; tentatively, D is TRBD2 (6 bases). The CDR3 is 14 residues long. CDR1 is MDHEN and CDR2 is SYDVKM in the germline V gene. The ends were cut back, 8 bases at V and 7 bases at J, with 18 bases in the middle. DNA for the CDR3: TGTGCCAGCCGGAGGGTGGATTGGGGTAATGAGCAGTTCTTC. Amino acids: CASRRVDWGNEQFF.

This clone was observed a single time. The chain employs TRBV9 and TRBJ1-3, with D possibly being TRBD1 (5 bases). This CDR3 contains 15 residues. Trimming took off 2 bases at V and 0 bases at J, with 9 bases between the two ends. Germline CDR1 SGDLS, CDR2 YYNGEE. CDR3 sequence reads: CASSVGLDSGNTIYF. CDR3 sequence (DNA): TGTGCCAGCAGCGTGGGACTCGACTCTGGAAACACCATATATTTT.

The chain joins TRBV30 to TRBJ1-3, with D tentatively TRBD1 (5 bases). Germline V lookup: CDR1 GTSNPN, CDR2 SVGIG (reference sequence). This CDR3 is built from 15 residues. Trimming pared 0 bases from V and 3 bases from J, leaving 12 bases between. The CDR3 loop reads CAWSVPGPSGNTIYF. In nucleotides, the CDR3 is TGTGCCTGGAGTGTACCAGGGCCTAGTGGAAACACCATATATTTT.

The CDR3 protein is CASSPVNRVRNSNQPQHF. CDR3 bases: TGTGCCAGCAGCCCCGTTAATCGGGTTCGGAATAGCAATCAGCCCCAGCATTTT. This rearrangement joins TRBV6-2 or TRBV6-3 to TRBJ1-5; unclear D gene. This CDR3 contains 18 residues. V was clipped by 6 bases and J by 0 bases, with 21 bases between them. Looked up from germline, CDR1 is MNHEY and CDR2 is SVGEGT.

The chain joins TRBV5-1 to TRBJ2-7, with D possibly being TRBD2 (6 bases). The V end lost 2 bases, the J end lost 0 bases, and 18 bases lay between the germline ends. Germline CDR1 SGHRS, CDR2 YFSETQ. There are 17 residues in the CDR3. CDR3 in amino acids: CASSLSFQSGSSYEQYF. The CDR3 DNA sequence: TGCGCCAGCAGCTTATCGTTCCAGTCCGGGAGCTCCTACGAGCAGTACTTC. The full variable domain, its missing parts supplied by reference TRBV5-1 and TRBJ2-7, is KAGVTQTPRYLIKTRGQQVTLSCSPISGHRSVSWYQQTPGQGLQFLFEYFSETQRNKGNFPGRFSGRQFSNSRSEMNVSTLELGDSALYLCASSLSFQSGSSYEQYFGPGTRLTVT.

The chain has TRBV3-1 (or the pseudogene TRBV3-2) and TRBJ1-4; 11 nucleotides agree with TRBD1. V gave up 3 bases and J gave up 7 bases; unmatched junction bases: 10. CDR3 length equals 17 residues. Germline CDR1 reads LGHDT; CDR2 reads YNNKEL (reference sequence). This CDR3 reads CASSHRIPGQGGEKLFF. Written as DNA, the CDR3 is TGTGCCAGCAGCCACAGAATTCCGGGACAGGGGGGTGAAAAACTGTTTTTT.

J is TRBJ1-1 and V is TRBV30; perhaps TRBD1 as D (5 bases). V was shortened by 5 bases and J by 3 bases, with 13 bases between the two germline ends. The germline V gene encodes CDR1 GTSNPN and CDR2 SVGIG (reference sequence). The CDR3 has 13 residues. Written as DNA, the CDR3 is TGTGCCTGGGGTGGGAGGGGTGACACTGAAGCTTTCTTT. It encodes CAWGGRGDTEAFF.